This passage covers 10 T cell receptor beta chains from one sample sequenced in a study of technical replicates of blood from a few donors. The method was immunoSEQ multiplex PCR; TCRdb's version includes in-frame clones alone and lacks a portion of them. The sample comprises around 63,000 clones, 98% of which are singletons, and roughly 0.17% rests with the top ten. Sequenced material: T cells isolated from PBMCs. All receptors come from a human donor in good health.

The chain couples TRBV5-1 to TRBJ2-2, with 11 bases matching TRBD2. Germline V CDR1 and CDR2: SGHRS, YFSETQ. This CDR3 region has 18 residues. Unmatched junction bases numbered 9, after V lost 1 base and J lost 4 bases. CDR3: CASSLTIMGLAATGELFF. For the CDR3, the DNA is TGCGCCAGCAGCTTGACCATTATGGGACTAGCGGCCACCGGGGAGCTGTTTTTT.

The chain recombines TRBV5-1 with TRBJ2-7; TRBD2 matches at 8 bases. J was trimmed by 2 bases and V by 1 base; bases with no gene match: 5. There are 15 residues in the CDR3. Germline values: CDR1 SGHRS, CDR2 YFSETQ. CDR3 region: CASSLTGGGPYEQYF. CDR3 coding DNA: TGCGCCAGCAGCTTGACGGGGGGGGGTCCCTACGAGCAGTACTTC.

The chain employs TRBV6-1 and TRBJ2-7, with D maybe TRBD2 (7 bases). The ends were cut back, 1 base at V and 5 bases at J, with 15 bases in the middle. The CDR3 is 15 amino acids. Germline V CDR1 and CDR2: MNHNS, SASEGT. The CDR3 sequence: CASSEEGGSLNEQYF. CDR3 coding DNA: TGTGCCAGCAGTGAAGAGGGGGGGAGTCTAAACGAGCAGTACTTC.

This clone was detected once. The chain uses TRBV11-3 and TRBJ2-3; D gene unclear. The CDR3 consists of 15 residues. Trimming removed 2 bases at V and 1 base at J, with 10 bases between. In germline, CDR1 is SGHNT, CDR2 YENEEA. This CDR3 is CASSLFEAGTDTQYF. DNA for the CDR3: TGTGCCAGCAGCTTATTCGAGGCGGGCACAGATACGCAGTATTTT.

The chain joins TRBV11-3 to TRBJ2-7, with D possibly matching TRBD1 (6 bases). The ends were cut back, 0 bases at V and 3 bases at J, with 12 bases in the middle. Germline values: CDR1 SGHNT, CDR2 YENEEA. The CDR3 extends over 15 amino acids. The DNA for the CDR3 is TGTGCCAGCAGCTTAGATCGGGACATAGTCTACGAGCAGTACTTC. Translation gives CASSLDRDIVYEQYF.

The chain is built from TRBV6-5 and TRBJ2-1; D gene uncertain. The CDR3 runs to 12 residues. The V end lost 5 bases, the J end lost 4 bases, and 6 bases lay between the germline ends. Germline CDR1 MNHEY, CDR2 SVGAGI. In DNA form, the CDR3 reads TGTGCCAGCAGTCCCGGTTACAATGAGCAGTTCTTC. Protein product: CASSPGYNEQFF.

The chain uses TRBV7-8 and TRBJ2-1; 11 nucleotides align to TRBD1. The CDR3 has 14 amino acids. Unmatched junction bases numbered 5, after V lost 5 bases and J lost 8 bases. The germline V gene encodes CDR1 SGHVS and CDR2 FQNEAQ. The CDR3 loop is CASSPRTGGHEQFF. The CDR3 DNA follows: TGTGCCAGCAGCCCACGGACAGGGGGCCATGAGCAGTTCTTC.

This sequence joins TRBV5-1 and TRBJ2-3, with D possibly matching TRBD2 (5 bases). CDR1 is SGHRS, CDR2 YFSETQ, per germline. CDR3 size: 14 residues. The ends were cut back, 4 bases at V and 3 bases at J, with 12 bases in the middle. As DNA, the CDR3 is TGCGCCAGCAGCCAAGGACTGTGGACAGATACGCAGTATTTT. It specifies CASSQGLWTDTQYF.

V gene TRBV7-9 combines with J gene TRBJ2-7; weak D call: TRBD2 (6 bases). The germline CDR1 and CDR2 sequences are SEHNR and FQNEAQ (reference sequence). The germline V and J ends were trimmed by 4 bases and 8 bases, with 12 bases remaining between them. The CDR3 contains 12 residues. The CDR3 here is CASSSTGDQQYF. The CDR3 coding sequence is TGTGCCAGCAGCTCCACGGGAGACCAGCAGTACTTC.

The chain links TRBV4-1 to TRBJ2-1; 9 positions match TRBD2. CDR1 is MGHRA, CDR2 YSYEKL, per germline. V was pared by 0 bases and J by 4 bases, with 13 bases of the junction left unmatched. The CDR3 loop spans 19 amino acids. Here the CDR3 reads CASSQEGPRGAGGYNEQFF. The CDR3 bases are TGCGCCAGCAGCCAAGAAGGTCCCAGGGGAGCGGGAGGTTACAATGAGCAGTTCTTC.